Each of the 11 T cell receptor beta chains below was sequenced from the same sample in a study of early T cells in non-severe SARS-CoV-2 infection. One entry per CDR3 protein, called by TCRdb with MiXCR from the 5' RACE reads. The table lists about 48,000 distinct CDR3 sequences, 5.4% of them singletons. The sample in question was whole blood, obtained at baseline. These TCRs come from an adult who was a healthcare worker with PCR-confirmed SARS-CoV-2 infection or an uninfected control (not recorded which).

By sample share, this clonotype is medium-sized. CDR3 nucleotide sequence: TGTGCCAGCAGTTCGGAGACTAGCGCTTCCCGGAGAGATACGCAGTATTTT. This encodes CASSSETSASRRDTQYF. The chain has TRBV28 and TRBJ2-3, with 8 bases identical to TRBD2. Per germline, CDR1 MDHEN and CDR2 SYDVKM. With 4 bases clipped from V and 5 bases from J, the junction kept 14 bases outside the gene matches. The CDR3 spans 17 residues.

This clonotype occurred a few times. This chain joins TRBV27 and TRBJ2-3; 10 bases are shared with TRBD2. The CDR3 contains 17 residues. CDR1 and CDR2 from the germline V gene are MNHEY and SMNVEV (reference sequence). The junction had 13 bases not matched to a gene; V was cut back by 6 bases and J by 4 bases. This CDR3 reads CASSAGLADAWSDTQYF. The CDR3 DNA reads TGTGCCAGCAGCGCCGGACTAGCGGATGCTTGGTCAGATACGCAGTATTTT.

This clonotype came up a few times. In DNA, the CDR3 is TGTGCCACCTCAACAGGGGGCCCCTACAATGAGCAGTTCTTC. Its protein is CATSTGGPYNEQFF. This rearrangement joins TRBV28 to TRBJ2-1; TRBD1 agrees at 9 bases. In germline, CDR1 is MDHEN, CDR2 SYDVKM. After removal of 10 bases from V and 2 bases from J, the junction contained 6 bases not matched to a gene. This CDR3 region has 14 residues.

Ten or more counts support this clonotype. The J gene is TRBJ2-7, the V gene TRBV10-3; perhaps TRBD1 as D (6 bases). Between the trimmed V and J ends, which lost 10 bases and 4 bases, there was a span of 26 bases. The CDR3 runs to 16 residues. Per germline, CDR1 ENHRY and CDR2 SYGVKD. The CDR3 DNA sequence: TGTGCCACTTTCAATAGACCAGGGGACAAGCCGTACGAGCAGTACTTC. Translated, it gives CATFNRPGDKPYEQYF.

This clonotype was recorded many times. The V and J genes are TRBV7-6 and TRBJ2-1; possibly TRBD2 for D (7 bases). Trimming removed 3 bases at V and 3 bases at J, with 24 bases between. CDR1 and CDR2 from the germline V gene are SGHVS and FNYEAQ. The CDR3 extends over 19 amino acids. CDR3 nucleotide sequence: TGTGCCAGCAGCTTCCGAAGTACAGGGCCGGGGGGCTTCTACAATGAGCAGTTCTTC. Its translation is CASSFRSTGPGGFYNEQFF.

Of note for this clonotype: A read error may produce the germline difference seen at one junction end. The V call is TRBV28, the J call TRBJ2-7; 9 bases fit TRBD1. The CDR3 runs to 14 residues. The germline V gene encodes CDR1 MDHEN and CDR2 SYDVKM. CDR3 coding DNA: TGTGCCTGCAGCCGACGGACAGGGGTCCACGAGCAGTACTTC. This codes for CACSRRTGVHEQYF.

This clonotype occurred many times. The rearrangement links TRBV4-1 to TRBJ2-3; 11 bases match TRBD1. Looked up from germline, CDR1 is MGHRA and CDR2 is YSYEKL. This CDR3 has 15 amino acids. V lost 0 bases and J lost 6; bases outside the gene matches: 2. CDR3 DNA: TGCGCCAGCAGCCAAGAGCGGGACAGGGGGGATACGCAGTATTTT. Translating it yields CASSQERDRGDTQYF.

In its sample, this clonotype was seen many times. The chain employs TRBV6-1 and TRBJ2-1, with 8 bases fitting TRBD1. From germline, CDR1 is MNHNS and CDR2 SASEGT. J lost 3 bases, V lost 7 bases, and 8 bases had no gene match. CDR3 size: 15 residues. The CDR3 region has the DNA TGTGCCAGCATTACTGGGACAGGAGGCTACAATGAGCAGTTCTTC. Its translation is CASITGTGGYNEQFF.

This clonotype was counted ten times or more. The chain couples TRBV12-3 or TRBV12-4 to TRBJ2-7; D remains unclear. The CDR3 is 13 amino acids. Between the trimmed V and J ends, which lost 2 bases and 2 bases, there was a span of 7 bases. The CDR3 nucleotides read TGTGCCAGCAGTTTACGAAGGGCCTACGAGCAGTACTTC. Its translation: CASSLRRAYEQYF.

This clonotype was counted many times. V is TRBV4-1 and J is TRBJ2-1; 11 bases map to TRBD2. This CDR3 is 16 amino acids long. Germline trimming cut 1 base from V and 2 bases from J; bases unmatched to any gene: 1. CDR1 is MGHRA and CDR2 is YSYEKL in the germline V gene. This CDR3 is CASSQGLAGTYNEQFF. The CDR3, as DNA: TGCGCCAGCAGCCAAGGACTAGCGGGAACCTACAATGAGCAGTTCTTC.

This clonotype has more than one count but fewer than ten. This chain links TRBV20-1 with TRBJ2-3; perhaps TRBD1 as D (6 bases). The ends were cut back, 0 bases at V and 0 bases at J, with 22 bases in the middle. Germline V gene sequence: CDR1 DFQATT, CDR2 SNEGSKA (reference sequence). The CDR3 runs to 19 residues. The CDR3 protein is CSARDARYRAILSTDTQYF. CDR3 DNA: TGCAGTGCTAGAGATGCCAGATACAGGGCGATCCTTAGCACAGATACGCAGTATTTT.